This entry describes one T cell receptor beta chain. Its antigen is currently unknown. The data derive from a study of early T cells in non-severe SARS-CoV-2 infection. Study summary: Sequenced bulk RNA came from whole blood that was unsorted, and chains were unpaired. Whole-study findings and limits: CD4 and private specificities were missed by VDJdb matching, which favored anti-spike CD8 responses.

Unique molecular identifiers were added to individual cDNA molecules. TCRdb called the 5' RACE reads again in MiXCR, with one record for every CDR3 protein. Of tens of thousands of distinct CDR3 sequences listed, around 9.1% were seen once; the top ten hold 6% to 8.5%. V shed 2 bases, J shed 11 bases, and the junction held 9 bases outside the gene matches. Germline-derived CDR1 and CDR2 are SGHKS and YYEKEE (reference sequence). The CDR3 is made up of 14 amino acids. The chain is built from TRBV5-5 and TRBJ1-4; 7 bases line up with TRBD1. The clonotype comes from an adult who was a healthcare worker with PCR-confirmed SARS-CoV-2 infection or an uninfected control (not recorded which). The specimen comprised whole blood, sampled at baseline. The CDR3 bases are TGTGCCAGCAGCTTCCGACAGGGAGAGTGGAAACTGTTTTTT. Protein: CASSFRQGEWKLFF.